Below are 32 T cell receptor beta chains sequenced from a single sample in a study of cytomegalovirus exposure and HLA in healthy donors. The PCR had 60 Vbeta and 13 Jbeta primers. Measured with immunoSEQ multiplex PCR; TCRdb has only the in-frame clones, and not every one. Its table lists about 210,000 clones. Sequenced input: PBMCs. These receptors came from a woman in her twenties or thirties in good health and CMV-seropositive.

The rearrangement uses TRBV21-1 and TRBJ2-3; the table's D call of TRBD2 was not tested on the DNA. TRBV21-1 is deemed a pseudogene. The length of the CDR3 is 16 residues. The CDR3: CASSKVLAVITDTQYF. CDR3 sequence (DNA): TGTGCCAGCAGCAAAGTTCTAGCGGTTATCACAGATACGCAGTATTTT.

This sequence joins TRBV5-1 and TRBJ2-2; possibly TRBD2 for D (7 bases). Germline lookup yields CDR1 SGHRS and CDR2 YFSETQ. Trimming stripped 0 bases from V and 0 bases from J, with 9 bases between. This CDR3 region has 16 residues. The CDR3 loop reads CASSLAGGSNTGELFF. The CDR3 DNA is TGCGCCAGCAGCTTGGCGGGGGGCTCGAACACCGGGGAGCTGTTTTTT.

This chain links TRBV14 with TRBJ2-7, with TRBD2 matching 10 bases. V shed 4 bases, J shed 3 bases, and the junction held 9 bases outside the gene matches. CDR1 is SGHDN, CDR2 FVKESK, per germline. CDR3 length: 16 residues. CDR3 protein: CASSRHTSGNVYEQYF. CDR3 bases: TGTGCCAGCAGCCGTCATACTAGCGGGAATGTCTACGAGCAGTACTTC. Full variable domain (rest looked up from reference TRBV14 and TRBJ2-7): EAGVTQFPSHSVIEKGQTVTLRCDPISGHDNLYWYRRVMGKEIKFLLHFVKESKQDESGMPNNRFLAERTGGTYSTLKVQPAELEDSGVYFCASSRHTSGNVYEQYFGPGTRLTVT.

The chain uses TRBV30 and TRBJ2-6; no firm D call. The germline V gene encodes CDR1 GTSNPN and CDR2 SVGIG (reference sequence). The V end was cut by 2 bases, the J end by 0 bases, with 8 bases between. This CDR3 contains 15 residues. CDR3 sequence (DNA): TGTGCCTGGAGTCGGAGCTCCTCTGGGGCCAACGTCCTGACTTTC. Its protein product is CAWSRSSSGANVLTF.

V is TRBV5-1 and J is TRBJ2-3; 9 nucleotides match TRBD2. V lost 4 bases and J lost 5; bases outside the gene matches: 5. This CDR3 has 14 residues. Germline-derived CDR1 and CDR2 are SGHRS and YFSETQ. The CDR3 reads CASSGGGAEDTQYF. The CDR3 DNA reads TGCGCCAGCAGCGGCGGGGGGGCCGAAGATACGCAGTATTTT.

The rearrangement links TRBV7-9 to TRBJ2-7, with 9 nucleotides matching TRBD2. This CDR3 is built from 15 residues. Germline CDR1 and CDR2: SEHNR and FQNEAQ (reference sequence). J gave up 2 bases and V 2 bases, and 4 bases lay outside the gene matches. The CDR3 sequence: CASSLYGGRAYEQYF. The CDR3 DNA reads as TGTGCCAGCAGCTTATACGGCGGGAGGGCCTACGAGCAGTACTTC. The full variable domain, in which reference TRBV7-9 and TRBJ2-7 provide the parts outside the CDR3, is DTGVSQNPRHKITKRGQNVTFRCDPISEHNRLYWYRQTLGQGPEFLTYFQNEAQLEKSRLLSDRFSAERPKGSFSTLEIQRTEQGDSAMYLCASSLYGGRAYEQYFGPGTRLTVT.

J is TRBJ2-1 and V is TRBV18, with D tentatively TRBD1 (7 bases). This CDR3 is built from 15 residues. Looked up from germline, CDR1 is KGHSH and CDR2 is LQKENI. Trimming removed 3 bases from V and 4 bases from J, with 13 bases in between. The CDR3 coding sequence is TGTGCCAGCTCACCGACAGGGAGGAATTACAATGAGCAGTTCTTC. Translation: CASSPTGRNYNEQFF.

The J gene is TRBJ2-2, the V gene TRBV4-1; 7 nucleotides line up with TRBD1. The CDR3 is 16 residues long. Germline V gene lookup returns CDR1 MGHRA and CDR2 YSYEKL. V shed 1 base, J shed 1 base, and the junction held 3 bases outside the gene matches. CDR3 region: CASSQGAGGNTGELFF. The CDR3 nucleotides read TGCGCCAGCAGCCAAGGGGCAGGGGGGAACACCGGGGAGCTGTTTTTT.

The J gene is TRBJ2-7, the V gene TRBV2, with D perhaps matching TRBD1 (6 bases). V was pared by 6 bases and J by 2 bases, with 11 bases between. From germline, CDR1 is SNHLY and CDR2 FYNNEI. The length of the CDR3 is 13 residues. The CDR3 loop reads CASSWGPPYEQYF. In DNA, the CDR3 is TGTGCCAGCAGCTGGGGGCCCCCCTACGAGCAGTACTTC.

The chain has TRBV6-1 and TRBJ2-1; D perhaps matches TRBD2 (7 bases). This CDR3 has 15 amino acids. Per germline, CDR1 MNHNS and CDR2 SASEGT. V was clipped by 5 bases and J by 11 bases, with 22 bases between them. The CDR3: CASSPAGAPPTQQFF. The CDR3 DNA reads TGTGCCAGCAGTCCGGCGGGGGCCCCTCCGACACAGCAGTTCTTC.

The chain employs TRBV4-1 and TRBJ2-1; the match to TRBD2 covers 11 bases. Germline CDR1 and CDR2: MGHRA and YSYEKL. CDR3 size: 18 residues. V dropped 5 bases and J dropped 8; count of bases not matched to a gene: 17. CDR3 sequence (DNA): TGCGCCAGCAGCTTTTCCTCACCGATTAGCGGGAGGGTGGATGAGCAGTTCTTC. This gives the protein CASSFSSPISGRVDEQFF.

This chain connects TRBV7-9 to TRBJ2-7; 7 bases match TRBD1. CDR3 length equals 13 residues. Unmatched junction bases numbered 5, after V lost 6 bases and J lost 3 bases. CDR1 and CDR2 (germline): SEHNR, FQNEAQ (reference sequence). CDR3 nucleotide sequence: TGTGCCAGCAGTTACAGGGGTAACTACGAGCAGTACTTC. It specifies CASSYRGNYEQYF.

The chain joins TRBV19 to TRBJ1-4; D ambiguous. The ends were cut back, 4 bases at V and 5 bases at J, with 14 bases in the middle. The CDR3 is 15 residues long. Germline values: CDR1 LNHDA, CDR2 SQIVND (reference sequence). Written as DNA, the CDR3 is TGTGCCAGTAGTACCCGGGTCTTCAAGAATGAAAAACTGTTTTTT. Its protein is CASSTRVFKNEKLFF.

This chain connects TRBV11-2 to TRBJ2-7, with D perhaps TRBD2 (6 bases). The CDR3 runs to 15 residues. With 5 bases removed from V and 2 bases from J, the gap between germline ends came to 16 bases. In germline, CDR1 is SGHAT, CDR2 FQNNGV. CDR3 bases: TGTGCCAGCAGCGCGGGGCCCAGCCCCCCCTACGAGCAGTACTTC. This codes for CASSAGPSPPYEQYF. The variable domain in full, with the rest retrieved from reference TRBV11-2 and TRBJ2-7, is EAGVAQSPRYKIIEKRQSVAFWCNPISGHATLYWYQQILGQGPKLLIQFQNNGVVDDSQLPKDRFSAERLKGVDSTLKIQPAKLEDSAVYLCASSAGPSPPYEQYFGPGTRLTVT.

In nucleotides, the CDR3 is TGTGCCAGCAGTTACTTCTCCGTCGTCAATTCACCCCTCCACTTT. Translated: CASSYFSVVNSPLHF. This chain uses TRBV6-5 with TRBJ1-6; no clear D. The germline V gene encodes CDR1 MNHEY and CDR2 SVGAGI. The CDR3 has 15 residues. V lost 1 base, J lost 7 bases, and 11 bases lay in between.

The chain is built from TRBV5-1 and TRBJ1-1; TRBD1 matches at 8 bases. This CDR3 has 14 residues. Germline V gene sequence: CDR1 SGHRS, CDR2 YFSETQ. With 5 bases clipped from V and 4 bases from J, the junction kept 7 bases outside the gene matches. The CDR3 region has the DNA TGCGCCAGCAGTCGAACGACAGGGGCCACTGAAGCTTTCTTT. Protein: CASSRTTGATEAFF. Filled out from reference TRBV5-1 and TRBJ1-1, the complete variable domain reads KAGVTQTPRYLIKTRGQQVTLSCSPISGHRSVSWYQQTPGQGLQFLFEYFSETQRNKGNFPGRFSGRQFSNSRSEMNVSTLELGDSALYLCASSRTTGATEAFFGQGTRLTVV.

V gene TRBV28 combines with J gene TRBJ2-7, with a possible D match to TRBD1 (5 bases). Trimming cost V 3 bases and J 2 bases, with 8 bases left between them. The CDR3 is 13 residues long. The V gene's germline CDR1 is MDHEN and CDR2 SYDVKM. CDR3 coding DNA: TGTGCCAGCAGTTTCCTAGGGGCCTACGAGCAGTACTTC. This translates into CASSFLGAYEQYF.

The chain uses TRBV20-1 and TRBJ1-2; D is ambiguous. The germline V gene has CDR1 DFQATT and CDR2 SNEGSKA (reference sequence). The CDR3 extends over 8 amino acids. V was cut by 7 bases and J by 8 bases, with 5 bases left in between. The CDR3 DNA is TGCAGTGAATCAGGCTACACCTTC. Amino acids: CSESGYTF.

Details on this clone: Other DNA variants within this sample encode the same CDR3. The chain combines TRBV2 with TRBJ2-7, with 9 nucleotides matching TRBD1. Trimming cost V 6 bases and J 4 bases; bases outside gene matches: 7. CDR1 and CDR2 (germline): SNHLY, FYNNEI. The CDR3 spans 14 residues. CDR3 residues: CASSPGTGRYEQYF. The CDR3 nucleotides are TGTGCCAGCAGCCCTGGGACAGGGCGGTACGAGCAGTACTTC.

V and J are TRBV6-4 and TRBJ1-6; perhaps TRBD1 as D (5 bases). Between the trimmed V and J ends, which lost 0 bases and 9 bases, there was a span of 12 bases. The CDR3 spans 15 residues. Germline loops: CDR1 MRHNA, CDR2 SNTAGT. The CDR3 region has the DNA TGTGCCAGCAGTGACTCCGTGGTGGGGGGTTCACCCCTCCACTTT. The encoded protein is CASSDSVVGGSPLHF.

The chain links TRBV10-3 to TRBJ1-2; 8 positions match TRBD1. Per the germline V gene, CDR1 is ENHRY and CDR2 is SYGVKD. Trimming took 7 bases from V and 6 from J; bases not matched to a gene: 7. CDR3 length: 13 amino acids. CDR3 amino acids: CAITGTGGDGYTF. CDR3 coding DNA: TGTGCCATCACCGGGACAGGCGGCGATGGCTACACCTTC.

This chain uses TRBV5-1 with TRBJ2-5; tentatively, D is TRBD1 (6 bases). This CDR3 region has 14 residues. Germline-derived CDR1 and CDR2 are SGHRS and YFSETQ. V was cut by 5 bases and J by 4 bases, with 15 bases left in between. CDR3 in DNA: TGCGCCAGCAGAGATCGACAGGTTCGAGAGACCCAGTACTTC. This translates into CASRDRQVRETQYF.

As concerns this clone: Other DNA sequences from this sample encode an identical CDR3 as well. This chain connects TRBV7-9 to TRBJ1-1, with 12 bases aligning to TRBD1. CDR1 is SEHNR, CDR2 FQNEAQ, per germline (reference sequence). CDR3 length: 13 amino acids. Trimming at V came to 5 bases and at J to 8 bases, leaving 3 bases not matched to a gene. CDR3: CASSRGTGGEAFF. The DNA of the CDR3 is TGTGCCAGCAGCCGAGGGACAGGGGGCGAAGCTTTCTTT.

This chain links TRBV6-5 with TRBJ1-1; D remains ambiguous. CDR1 and CDR2 (germline): MNHEY, SVGAGI. This CDR3 has 11 residues. Trimming shortened V by 10 bases and J by 5 bases, and 11 bases separated the two germline ends. CDR3 sequence reads: CAIGRQTEAFF. CDR3 DNA sequence: TGTGCCATCGGGAGGCAAACTGAAGCTTTCTTT.

This chain connects TRBV11-2 to TRBJ2-3; D gene uncertain. There are 15 residues in the CDR3. Germline V gene sequence: CDR1 SGHAT, CDR2 FQNNGV. The ends were cut back, 2 bases at V and 2 bases at J, with 11 bases in the middle. CDR3 amino acids: CASSLRVEFTDTQYF. The DNA for the CDR3 is TGTGCCAGCAGCTTACGGGTGGAATTCACAGATACGCAGTATTTT.

The chain couples TRBV15 to TRBJ1-2; D not certain. Germline CDR1 reads LNHNV; CDR2 reads YYDKDF (reference sequence). The CDR3 contains 12 residues. Trimming took 5 bases from V and 8 from J, leaving 12 bases between them. CDR3 amino acids: CATSGLSGGYTF. For the CDR3, the DNA is TGTGCCACCAGCGGGCTCAGTGGGGGCTACACCTTC. Full variable domain (remainder filled in from reference TRBV15 and TRBJ1-2): DAMVIQNPRYQVTQFGKPVTLSCSQTLNHNVMYWYQQKSSQAPKLLFHYYDKDFNNEADTPDNFQSRRPNTSFCFLDIRSPGLGDTAMYLCATSGLSGGYTFGSGTRLTVV.

This rearrangement joins TRBV27 to TRBJ1-4; unclear D gene. The V end was cut by 5 bases, the J end by 7 bases, with 8 bases between. The CDR3 length is 12 residues. Germline loops: CDR1 MNHEY, CDR2 SMNVEV (reference sequence). The CDR3 DNA follows: TGTGCCAGCAGTCCCCCCAGTGAAAAACTGTTTTTT. As protein: CASSPPSEKLFF.

The chain recombines TRBV9 with TRBJ1-1; D possibly corresponds to TRBD1 (5 bases). Germline loops: CDR1 SGDLS, CDR2 YYNGEE. The CDR3 consists of 14 residues. V was cut by 4 bases and J by 3 bases, with 13 bases left in between. The DNA of the CDR3 is TGTGCCAGCAGCCCGCTTGGGGCCTACACTGAAGCTTTCTTT. Protein sequence: CASSPLGAYTEAFF.

V usage is TRBV10-3 and J usage is TRBJ2-7; 9 bases are a match to TRBD1. CDR1 ENHRY and CDR2 SYGVKD come from the germline V gene. The CDR3 sequence is 13 residues long. Trimming cost V 6 bases and J 5 bases; bases outside gene matches: 5. The CDR3 DNA reads TGTGCCATCAGCGGACAGGGGACTGACGAGCAGTACTTC. Protein product: CAISGQGTDEQYF.

The chain has TRBV29-1 and TRBJ1-4; tentative D call: TRBD1 (6 bases). V was shortened by 6 bases and J by 8 bases, with 19 bases between the two germline ends. CDR1 is SQVTM, CDR2 ANQGSEA, per germline. The length of the CDR3 is 14 residues. The CDR3 region is CSVDLTGMGEKLFF. The CDR3 DNA follows: TGCAGCGTCGATCTAACAGGGATGGGGGAAAAACTGTTTTTT.

The V gene is TRBV10-3, the J gene TRBJ1-5; D is possibly TRBD1 (5 bases). This CDR3 comprises 14 residues. Germline loops: CDR1 ENHRY, CDR2 SYGVKD. Deletions cut 7 bases from V and 3 bases from J, with 13 bases between. The CDR3 region is CAIKEGLDNQPQHF. CDR3 DNA sequence: TGTGCCATCAAGGAGGGGTTGGACAATCAGCCCCAGCATTTT.

The rearrangement uses TRBV28 and TRBJ2-5; D not resolved. V was clipped by 5 bases and J by 3 bases, with 10 bases between them. The V gene's germline CDR1 is MDHEN and CDR2 SYDVKM. This CDR3 comprises 13 residues. Written as DNA, the CDR3 is TGTGCCAGCAGTACTCTATCCAAAGAGACCCAGTACTTC. Its translation is CASSTLSKETQYF.